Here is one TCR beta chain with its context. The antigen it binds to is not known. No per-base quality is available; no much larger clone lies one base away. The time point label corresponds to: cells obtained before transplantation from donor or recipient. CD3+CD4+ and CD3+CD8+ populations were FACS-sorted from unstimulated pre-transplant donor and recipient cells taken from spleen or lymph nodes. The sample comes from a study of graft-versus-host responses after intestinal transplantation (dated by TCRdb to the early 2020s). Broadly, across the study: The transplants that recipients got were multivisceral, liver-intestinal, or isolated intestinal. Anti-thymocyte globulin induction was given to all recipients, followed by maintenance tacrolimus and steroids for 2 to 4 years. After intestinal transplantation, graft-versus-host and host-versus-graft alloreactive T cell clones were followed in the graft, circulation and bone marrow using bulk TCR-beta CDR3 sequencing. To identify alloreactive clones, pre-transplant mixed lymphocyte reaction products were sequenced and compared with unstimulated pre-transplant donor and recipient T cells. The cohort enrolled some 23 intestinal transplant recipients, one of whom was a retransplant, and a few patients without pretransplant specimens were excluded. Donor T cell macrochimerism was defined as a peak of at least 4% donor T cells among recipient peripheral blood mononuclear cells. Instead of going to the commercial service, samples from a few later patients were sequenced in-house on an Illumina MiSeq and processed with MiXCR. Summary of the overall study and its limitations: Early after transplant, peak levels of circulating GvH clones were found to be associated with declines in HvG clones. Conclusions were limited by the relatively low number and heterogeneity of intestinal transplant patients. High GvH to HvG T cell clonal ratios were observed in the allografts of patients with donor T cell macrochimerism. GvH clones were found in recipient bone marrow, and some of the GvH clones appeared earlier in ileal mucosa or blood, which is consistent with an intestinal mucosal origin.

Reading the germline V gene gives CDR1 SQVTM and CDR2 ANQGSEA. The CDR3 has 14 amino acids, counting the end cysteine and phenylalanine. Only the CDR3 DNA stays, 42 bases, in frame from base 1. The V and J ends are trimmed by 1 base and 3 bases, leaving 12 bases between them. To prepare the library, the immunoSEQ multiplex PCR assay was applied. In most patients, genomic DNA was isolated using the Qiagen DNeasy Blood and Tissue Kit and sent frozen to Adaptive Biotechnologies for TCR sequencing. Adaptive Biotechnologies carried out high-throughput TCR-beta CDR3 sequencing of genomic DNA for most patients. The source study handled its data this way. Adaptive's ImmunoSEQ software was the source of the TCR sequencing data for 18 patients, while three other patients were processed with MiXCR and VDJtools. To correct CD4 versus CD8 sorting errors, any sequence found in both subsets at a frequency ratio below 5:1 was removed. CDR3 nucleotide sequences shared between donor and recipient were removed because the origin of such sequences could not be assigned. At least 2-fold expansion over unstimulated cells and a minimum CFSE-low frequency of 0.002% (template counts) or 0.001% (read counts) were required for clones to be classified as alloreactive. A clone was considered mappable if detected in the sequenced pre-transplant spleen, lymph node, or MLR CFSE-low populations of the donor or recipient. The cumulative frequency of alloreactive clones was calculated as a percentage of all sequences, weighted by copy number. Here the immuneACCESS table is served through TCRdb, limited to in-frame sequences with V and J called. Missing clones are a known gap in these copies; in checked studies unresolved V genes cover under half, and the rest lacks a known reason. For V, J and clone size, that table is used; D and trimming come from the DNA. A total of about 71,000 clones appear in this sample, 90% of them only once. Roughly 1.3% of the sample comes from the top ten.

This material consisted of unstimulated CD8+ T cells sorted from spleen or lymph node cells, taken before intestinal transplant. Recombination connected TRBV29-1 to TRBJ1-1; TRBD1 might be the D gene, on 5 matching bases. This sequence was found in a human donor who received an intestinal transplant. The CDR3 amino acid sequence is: CSVEVQAVYTEAFF. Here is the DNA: TGCAGCGTTGAAGTACAGGCGGTCTACACTGAAGCTTTCTTT.